Shown below are 27 T cell receptor beta chains from a single sample sequenced in a study of T cells in Graves' hyperthyroidism and ophthalmopathy (dated by TCRdb to between 2019 and 2020). Library generation was performed with multiplex PCR. Sequencing was carried out with an Illumina HiSeq 2000. The TCR beta CDR3 regions were amplified from RNA transcripts. The first round of RT-PCR for the TCR CDR3 was performed with the HTBI primer set and the Qiagen OneStep RT-PCR kit. Through fastp at Q25 and MiXCR, TCRdb rebuilt clones from the public reads, retaining in-frame beta chains. Rows matching on CDR3 protein sequence are summarized as one entry with the most common DNA and genes. The sample table holds over 350,000 distinct CDR3 sequences, of which under 15% were seen once. The top ten hold over 10% of the sample. Sequencing used blood. These receptors came from a man younger than 35 with Graves' ophthalmopathy.

The table lists this clonotype with many counts. The chain employs TRBV12-3 or TRBV12-4 and TRBJ2-7; 7 bases fit TRBD1. V shed 6 bases and J 2 bases; nucleotides not matched to a gene: 4. The CDR3 consists of 13 residues. This CDR3 is CASRGTETYEQYF. The CDR3, as DNA: TGTGCCAGCAGGGGGACAGAAACCTACGAGCAGTACTTC.

Remarks on this clonotype: A much larger clone differs from this one at a single base, so this may be a read error. V gene TRBV7-6 combines with J gene TRBJ2-7, with D possibly being TRBD2 (6 bases). This CDR3 contains 15 residues. Germline CDR1 reads SGHVS; CDR2 reads FNYEAQ. Trimming removed 2 bases from V and 0 bases from J, with 11 bases in between. As DNA, the CDR3 is TGTGCCAGCAGCTTATGGGGCGGGGCCTCCTACGAGCAGTACTTC. Its protein is CASSLWGGASYEQYF. Drawing the rest from reference TRBV7-6 and TRBJ2-7, the complete variable domain is GAGVSQSPRYKVTKRGQDVALRCDPISGHVSLYWYRQALGQGPEFLTYFNYEAQQDKSGLPNDRFSAERPEGSISTLTIQRTEQRDSAMYRCASSLWGGASYEQYFGPGTRLTVT.

In this sample, this clonotype turned up a few times. The chain carries TRBV4-2 and TRBJ2-2; D is uncertain. Germline values: CDR1 LGHNA, CDR2 YNFKEQ. The CDR3 loop spans 12 amino acids. V lost 0 bases, J lost 9 bases, and 5 bases lay in between. DNA for the CDR3: TGTGCCAGCAGCCAAGATTTCCGGGAGCTGTTTTTT. It encodes CASSQDFRELFF.

This clonotype was observed many times. The CDR3, as DNA: TGCGCCAGCAGCTTTACCCCAGGGGATGGAGAGACCCAGTACTTC. Translating it yields CASSFTPGDGETQYF. The chain couples TRBV5-1 to TRBJ2-5; possibly TRBD1 for D (6 bases). V was pared by 2 bases and J by 4 bases, with 15 bases between. The CDR3 has 15 residues. CDR1 is SGHRS, CDR2 YFSETQ, per germline.

At least ten counts were recorded for this clonotype. The CDR3 nucleotides read TGTGCCAGCAGTTTAGTACAGGGGGCAAGAGCTTTCTTT. It is translated as CASSLVQGARAFF. The chain employs TRBV12-3 or TRBV12-4 and TRBJ1-1; 9 bases agree with TRBD1. The CDR3 consists of 13 residues. V lost 1 base to trimming and J lost 10 bases; unmatched junction nucleotides: 4.

Many counts were recorded for this clonotype. This chain uses TRBV11-3 with TRBJ2-3, with D possibly being TRBD2 (5 bases). Germline loops: CDR1 SGHNT, CDR2 YENEEA. Trimming pared 5 bases from V and 1 base from J, leaving 10 bases between. CDR3 length: 14 amino acids. Written as DNA, the CDR3 is TGTGCCAGCAGCCCAACGAGGGGCACAGATACGCAGTATTTT. Protein product: CASSPTRGTDTQYF.

This clonotype was picked up many times. The chain recombines TRBV7-3 with TRBJ2-3; 13 positions agree with TRBD2. The junction had 12 bases not matched to a gene; V was cut back by 2 bases and J by 7 bases. Germline CDR1 is SGHTA and CDR2 is FQGTGA. The CDR3 is 18 amino acids. The CDR3, as DNA: TGTGCCAGCAGCTTAGGGTCCGTGACTAGCGGGAGGCTCAATACGCAGTATTTT. Its translation is CASSLGSVTSGRLNTQYF. The full variable domain, its missing parts supplied by reference TRBV7-3 and TRBJ2-3, is GAGVSQTPSNKVTEKGKYVELRCDPISGHTALYWYRQSLGQGPEFLIYFQGTGAADDSGLPNDRFFAVRPEGSVSTLKIQRTERGDSAVYLCASSLGSVTSGRLNTQYFGPGTRLTVL.

The table lists this clonotype with many counts. The rearrangement joins TRBV11-2 to TRBJ2-3; D gene uncertain. Trimming cost V 5 bases and J 0 bases, with 15 bases left between them. Per germline, CDR1 SGHAT and CDR2 FQNNGV. This CDR3 spans 16 amino acids. The CDR3 region is CASSNGRAASTDTQYF. The CDR3 DNA reads as TGTGCCAGCAGCAATGGACGGGCGGCTAGCACAGATACGCAGTATTTT.

V usage is TRBV19 and J usage is TRBJ2-7; D tentatively fits TRBD1 or TRBD2 (6 bases each). The CDR3 is 15 residues long. The ends were cut back, 3 bases at V and 3 bases at J, with 15 bases in the middle. Germline lookup yields CDR1 LNHDA and CDR2 SQIVND (reference sequence). CDR3 sequence (DNA): TGTGCCAGTAGTATGGTTGGAGGGGGAGACTACGAGCAGTACTTC. This encodes CASSMVGGGDYEQYF.

This chain connects TRBV5-1 to TRBJ2-2; possible D gene TRBD2, 7 bases. V was shortened by 6 bases and J by 4 bases, with 19 bases between the two germline ends. This CDR3 is 16 amino acids long. Looked up from germline, CDR1 is SGHRS and CDR2 is YFSETQ. CDR3 nucleotides: TGCGCCAGCACCACGGGGGGCCGCGGGTCCACCGGGGAGCTGTTTTTT. It is translated as CASTTGGRGSTGELFF.

This clonotype was counted many times. The genes are TRBV5-1 and TRBJ2-4; D remains ambiguous. The length of the CDR3 is 17 residues. Trimming removed 6 bases from V and 0 bases from J, with 19 bases in between. Germline V gene sequence: CDR1 SGHRS, CDR2 YFSETQ. CDR3 sequence reads: CASTPGIGGRAKNIQYF. The CDR3 bases are TGCGCCAGCACCCCGGGTATAGGCGGAAGAGCCAAAAACATTCAGTACTTC.

This clonotype has more than one count but fewer than ten. The V and J genes are TRBV2 and TRBJ1-2; D gene unclear. This CDR3 is built from 15 residues. The germline V and J ends were trimmed by 6 bases and 7 bases, with 21 bases remaining between them. The germline gives CDR1 SNHLY, CDR2 FYNNEI. DNA for the CDR3: TGTGCCAGCAGGGGTCTGCGAGGGAAGGAACGTGGCTACACCTTC. Amino acids: CASRGLRGKERGYTF. Full variable domain (remainder filled in from reference TRBV2 and TRBJ1-2): EPEVTQTPSHQVTQMGQEVILRCVPISNHLYFYWYRQILGQKVEFLVSFYNNEISEKSEIFDDQFSVERPDGSNFTLKIRSTKLEDSAMYFCASRGLRGKERGYTFGSGTRLTVV.

The table lists this clonotype with many counts. This chain connects TRBV3-1 to TRBJ2-7; 9 bases are a match to TRBD2. CDR1 is LGHDT, CDR2 YNNKEL, per germline (reference sequence). V shed 4 bases and J 0 bases; nucleotides not matched to a gene: 4. This CDR3 comprises 15 residues. CDR3 amino acids: CASSRYSGSSYEQYF. As DNA, the CDR3 is TGTGCCAGCAGCCGGTATAGCGGGAGCTCCTACGAGCAGTACTTC.

With regard to this clonotype: With a much larger clone just one base away, this may be a read error. V usage is TRBV2 and J usage is TRBJ2-7; D is unclear. The DNA end is more similar to TRBJ2-1, so the J call may be wrong. CDR3 length: 13 residues. Germline V gives CDR1 SNHLY, CDR2 FYNNEI. CDR3 region: CASRRKGIYEQFF. Written as DNA, the CDR3 is TGTGCCAGCCGCAGGAAGGGCATCTACGAGCAGTTCTTC.

This clonotype was recorded many times. The V call is TRBV11-2, the J call TRBJ2-1, with a weak D call TRBD2 (5 bases). Germline values: CDR1 SGHAT, CDR2 FQNNGV. The V and J ends lost 6 bases and 4 bases respectively, with 10 bases between them. The length of the CDR3 is 13 residues. The CDR3, as DNA: TGTGCCAGCAGGACTATTTCGTACAATGAGCAGTTCTTC. It specifies CASRTISYNEQFF.

In this sample, this clonotype turned up many times. The chain has TRBV15 and TRBJ1-1; D gene unclear. Germline V gene data show CDR1 as LNHNV and CDR2 as YYDKDF (reference sequence). V shed 0 bases and J shed 1 base, with 0 bases lying between them. This CDR3 has 12 residues. The CDR3 nucleotides read TGTGCCACCAGCAGAGAGAACACTGAAGCTTTCTTT. Translating it yields CATSRENTEAFF.

This clonotype was recorded a few times. This sequence joins TRBV6-2 or TRBV6-3 and TRBJ2-1; TRBD2 aligns across 16 bases. The junction had 8 bases not matched to a gene; V was cut back by 5 bases and J by 10 bases. Per germline, CDR1 MNHEY and CDR2 SVGEGT. The CDR3 runs 16 residues. This chain's CDR3 is CASSPGTSGGGGEQFF. The CDR3 DNA follows: TGTGCCAGCAGTCCCGGGACTAGCGGGGGGGGGGGGGAGCAGTTCTTC.

As to this clonotype: At one end, the junction sequence differs from germline, possibly due to a read error. This chain links TRBV11-2 with TRBJ1-1; possible D gene TRBD1, 6 bases. CDR3 length: 13 amino acids. Germline assignment: CDR1 SGHAT and CDR2 FQNNGV. The CDR3 sequence: CVSSLGGGSEAFF. In nucleotides, the CDR3 is TGTGTCAGCAGCTTAGGGGGAGGGTCTGAAGCTTTCTTT. The variable domain in full, completed from reference TRBV11-2 and TRBJ1-1, reads EAGVAQSPRYKIIEKRQSVAFWCNPISGHATLYWYQQILGQGPKLLIQFQNNGVVDDSQLPKDRFSAERLKGVDSTLKIQPAKLEDSAVYLCVSSLGGGSEAFFGQGTRLTVV.

This clonotype was counted many times. V is TRBV27 and J is TRBJ1-2; 11 bases agree with TRBD1. The V gene's germline CDR1 is MNHEY and CDR2 SMNVEV (reference sequence). The ends lost 7 bases at V and 7 bases at J; junction bases unmatched: 8. This CDR3 comprises 14 residues. Written as DNA, the CDR3 is TGTGCCAGCATACGGGGACAGGGGGTTGTTGGCTACACCTTC. As protein: CASIRGQGVVGYTF.

This clonotype has ten or more counts. The CDR3, as DNA: TGTGCCAGCAGCCATGCTACTAGCGGGGTCTACTCCTACGAGCAGTACTTC. Protein: CASSHATSGVYSYEQYF. V usage is TRBV4-2 and J usage is TRBJ2-7; 10 positions agree with TRBD2. From germline, CDR1 is LGHNA and CDR2 YNFKEQ. CDR3 size: 17 residues. V lost 3 bases and J lost 0; bases outside the gene matches: 8.

At least ten counts were recorded for this clonotype. The chain is built from TRBV11-2 and TRBJ2-7, with D perhaps matching TRBD2 (6 bases). Trimming stripped 5 bases from V and 3 bases from J, with 11 bases between. The germline V gene has CDR1 SGHAT and CDR2 FQNNGV. This CDR3 spans 13 amino acids. The CDR3 here is CASSPGDGYEQYF. In DNA, the CDR3 is TGTGCCAGCAGCCCGGGGGACGGCTACGAGCAGTACTTC.

This clonotype was seen repeatedly, ten times or more. J is TRBJ2-7 and V is TRBV3-1, with D unclear. The CDR3 consists of 13 residues. Deletions cut 0 bases from V and 9 bases from J, with 12 bases between. CDR1 is LGHDT, CDR2 YNNKEL, per germline (reference sequence). The CDR3 protein is CASSQERGFGQYF. The CDR3 DNA sequence: TGTGCCAGCAGCCAAGAACGAGGATTCGGGCAGTACTTC.

The chain links TRBV27 to TRBJ1-4; D might be TRBD1 (5 bases). The V gene lost 6 bases and the J gene lost 8 bases, with 19 bases spanning the gap. The CDR3 totals 15 residues. Germline CDR1 and CDR2: MNHEY and SMNVEV (reference sequence). CDR3 protein: CASSLFQGRGEKLFF. Here the CDR3 DNA reads TGTGCCAGCAGCCTCTTCCAGGGCCGGGGGGAAAAACTGTTTTTT.

A word on this clonotype: The junction departs from germline at one end; a sequencing error may be responsible. The V gene is TRBV13, the J gene TRBJ2-3; possibly TRBD1 for D (6 bases). Germline assignment: CDR1 PRHDT and CDR2 FYEKMQ (reference sequence). CDR3 length: 14 amino acids. Here the CDR3 DNA reads TGCGCCAGCGGACAGCCAAAATTCGCAGATACGCAGTATTTT. It specifies CASGQPKFADTQYF.

J is TRBJ2-3 and V is TRBV4-1; the D gene is possibly TRBD2 (6 bases). Germline CDR1 reads MGHRA; CDR2 reads YSYEKL. This CDR3 spans 18 amino acids. V lost 0 bases, J lost 0 bases, and 16 bases lay in between. DNA of the CDR3: TGCGCCAGCAGCCAAGATAAACTCCCGGGACTCAGCACAGATACGCAGTATTTT. Translating gives CASSQDKLPGLSTDTQYF.

This clonotype was detected only once. This chain joins TRBV10-3 and TRBJ2-7, with a weak D call TRBD2 (7 bases). TRBJ2-1 matches the DNA end more closely, so the J call is doubtful. The length of the CDR3 is 11 residues. Germline V lookup: CDR1 ENHRY, CDR2 SYGVKD. The CDR3 sequence is CAISGGYEQFF. CDR3 nucleotides: TGTGCCATTTCGGGGGGCTACGAGCAGTTCTTC.

This clonotype has at least ten counts. The J gene is TRBJ2-2, the V gene TRBV5-1; TRBD2 matches 7 bases. J was trimmed by 0 bases and V by 0 bases; bases with no gene match: 2. Germline assignment: CDR1 SGHRS and CDR2 YFSETQ. The CDR3 consists of 16 residues. The DNA of the CDR3 is TGCGCCAGCAGCTTGGACGCGGGGGCGAACACCGGGGAGCTGTTTTTT. Protein product: CASSLDAGANTGELFF.